Presented here are 5 T cell receptor beta chains from one specimen sequenced in a study of cytomegalovirus exposure and HLA in healthy donors. Both 60 Vbeta primers and 13 Jbeta primers went into the PCR. Clones were read by immunoSEQ multiplex PCR, and TCRdb kept only the in-frame ones, dropping some. The top ten clones hold approximately 3.4% of a sample with under 200,000 clones, around 77% of them seen once. Source material: PBMCs. Receptor source: a female donor in good health and CMV-seronegative.

The chain's CDR3 is CASSQITGRDAEAFF. In nucleotides, the CDR3 is TGCGCCAGCAGCCAAATCACAGGGAGAGATGCTGAAGCTTTCTTT. This chain uses TRBV4-1 with TRBJ1-1; TRBD1 is a possible D gene (6 bases). Germline loops: CDR1 MGHRA, CDR2 YSYEKL. Trimming shortened V by 2 bases and J by 6 bases, and 16 bases separated the two germline ends. The CDR3 runs to 15 residues.

This clone has a handful of counts. V is TRBV29-1 and J is TRBJ1-1, with TRBD1 as a possible D gene (5 bases). This CDR3 has 12 amino acids. V was trimmed by 3 bases and J by 10 bases, leaving 15 bases between them. The germline V gene encodes CDR1 SQVTM and CDR2 ANQGSEA. The CDR3 nucleotides are TGCAGCGTTGACAAGGGTTCGGGGGTAGCTTTCTTT. Its protein is CSVDKGSGVAFF.

The chain is built from TRBV2 and TRBJ1-1, with 7 bases fitting TRBD1. The V and J ends lost 1 base and 3 bases, in that order; junction bases with no gene match: 5. Germline V gene lookup returns CDR1 SNHLY and CDR2 FYNNEI. The CDR3 loop spans 15 amino acids. The CDR3 region is CASSEGAGGHTEAFF. The CDR3 region has the DNA TGTGCCAGCAGTGAAGGGGCAGGGGGACACACTGAAGCTTTCTTT.

The chain carries TRBV25-1 and TRBJ2-7; 7 bases map to TRBD2. The CDR3 has 14 amino acids. The trim removed 3 bases at V and 1 base at J, leaving 3 bases unmatched. Germline V gene data show CDR1 as MGHDK and CDR2 as SYGVNS. CDR3 DNA sequence: TGTGCCAGCAGTGATCTAGCGGAATCCTACGAGCAGTACTTC. Translating gives CASSDLAESYEQYF.

The rearrangement links TRBV28 to TRBJ1-1, with 7 positions matching TRBD1. CDR3 length: 15 amino acids. Losses at the gene ends were 6 bases for V and 4 bases for J; bases not matched to a gene: 11. CDR1 MDHEN and CDR2 SYDVKM come from the germline V gene. The CDR3 loop is CASRVPGGSVTEAFF. CDR3 sequence (DNA): TGTGCCAGCAGGGTACCAGGGGGATCAGTCACTGAAGCTTTCTTT.